This record looks at one TCR beta chain sequence and its context. Its antigen is undetermined. The sample originates from a study of T cells expressing NK-cell markers. Overall study context: Sorted T-cell subsets CD3+CD56+NKG2C+, CD3+CD56+NKG2C- and CD3+CD56-NKG2C+ were TCR beta-sequenced. Overall study results and limits: Several donors likewise had their CD3+CD56-NKG2C+ fraction led by these clonotypes. Over 5 donors showed dominant NKG2C+ clonotypes comprising roughly 1.0-7.0% of their CD8+ T cells.

Germline loops: CDR1 SEHNR, CDR2 FQNEAQ (reference sequence). CDR3 length: 13 amino acids. Synthesis of TCR beta cDNA relied on 5'RACE template switching carrying UMIs. TCRdb derives one entry per CDR3 protein from the 5' RACE reads, leaving out DNA. The sample holds 300,000 or so distinct CDR3 sequences. The receptor was isolated from a woman between 18 and 69 years old in good health. Source material: blood T cells: a sorted CD56 or NKG2C T cell subset, CD4+ or CD8+ T cells, or bulk PBMC T cells (not recorded which). The chain combines TRBV7-9 with TRBJ1-2; the D call of TRBD1 rests on TCRdb alone, since no DNA is present to check it. The chain's CDR3 is CASSLEDSRGYTF.